This TCR beta chain is drawn from a study of blood T cell repertoires in COVID-19. Looking at the study overall: Acute-phase and convalescent COVID-19 samples originated in the United States, Italy and Spain. T cells, B-cell-depleted T cells, or PBMCs supplied cDNA or gDNA.

Germline loops: CDR1 SNHLY, CDR2 FYNNEI. V was trimmed by 11 bases and J by 0 bases, leaving 16 bases between them. The CDR3 length is 14 residues. Using immunoSEQ multiplex PCR, the repertoire was profiled, and TCRdb retains in-frame clones only, with some absent. Found here are 97,000 or so clones, 75% to 90% of them singletons; the top ten hold 3.5% to 5%. The chain combines TRBV2 with TRBJ1-2; D is undetermined. Specimen: peripheral blood. The source of this sequence is a human donor in a cohort sampled during active COVID-19. The CDR3 loop is CASQSERTNYGYTF. DNA for the CDR3: TGTGCCTCCCAGTCGGAGAGAACTAACTATGGCTACACCTTC.